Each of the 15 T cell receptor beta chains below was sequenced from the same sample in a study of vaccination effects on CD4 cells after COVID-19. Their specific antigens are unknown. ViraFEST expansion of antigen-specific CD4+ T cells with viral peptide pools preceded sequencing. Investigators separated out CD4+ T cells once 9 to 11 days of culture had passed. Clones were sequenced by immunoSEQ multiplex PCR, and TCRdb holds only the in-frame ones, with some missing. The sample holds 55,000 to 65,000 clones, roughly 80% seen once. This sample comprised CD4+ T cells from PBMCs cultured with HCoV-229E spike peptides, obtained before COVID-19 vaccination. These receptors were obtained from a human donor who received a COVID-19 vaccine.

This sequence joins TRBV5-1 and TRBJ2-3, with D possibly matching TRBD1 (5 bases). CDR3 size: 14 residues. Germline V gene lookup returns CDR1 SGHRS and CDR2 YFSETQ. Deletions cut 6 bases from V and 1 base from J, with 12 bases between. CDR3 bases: TGCGCCAGCACCGAGGTGGGGCGCACAGATACGCAGTATTTT. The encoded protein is CASTEVGRTDTQYF.

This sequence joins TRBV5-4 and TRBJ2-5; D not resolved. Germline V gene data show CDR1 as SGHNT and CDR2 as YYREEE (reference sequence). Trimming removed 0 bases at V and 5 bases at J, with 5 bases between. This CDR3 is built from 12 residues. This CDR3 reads CASSLGRETQYF. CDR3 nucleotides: TGTGCCAGCAGCTTGGGACGGGAGACCCAGTACTTC.

The CDR3 spells CASSIPGILNTEAFF. CDR3 sequence (DNA): TGTGCCAGTAGTATTCCAGGAATCCTGAACACTGAAGCTTTCTTT. This chain joins TRBV19 and TRBJ1-1; unclear D gene. V dropped 3 bases and J dropped 0 bases, with 11 bases sitting between them. The CDR3 runs 15 residues. In germline, CDR1 is LNHDA, CDR2 SQIVND (reference sequence).

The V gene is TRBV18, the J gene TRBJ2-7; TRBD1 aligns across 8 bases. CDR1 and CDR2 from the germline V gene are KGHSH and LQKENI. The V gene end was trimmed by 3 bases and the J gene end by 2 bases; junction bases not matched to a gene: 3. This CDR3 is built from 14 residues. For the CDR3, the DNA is TGTGCCAGCTCACCCCGACAGGGGACCTACGAGCAGTACGTC. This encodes CASSPRQGTYEQYV.

CDR3 residues: CATSDWRRHIQYF. The CDR3 coding sequence is TGTGCCACCAGTGATTGGAGGAGGCACATTCAGTACTTC. V and J are TRBV24-1 and TRBJ2-4, with D possibly being TRBD2 (5 bases). This CDR3 is 13 amino acids long. Trimming shortened V by 2 bases and J by 8 bases, and 9 bases separated the two germline ends. Germline V gives CDR1 KGHDR, CDR2 SFDVKD.

For the CDR3, the DNA is TGTGCCAGCTCACCAGGGGGGTTCTCCTACAATGAGCAGTTCTTC. Its translation: CASSPGGFSYNEQFF. The chain recombines TRBV18 with TRBJ2-1; maybe TRBD2 (6 bases). CDR1 and CDR2 from the germline V gene are KGHSH and LQKENI. V was trimmed by 2 bases and J by 0 bases, leaving 8 bases between them. This CDR3 contains 15 residues.

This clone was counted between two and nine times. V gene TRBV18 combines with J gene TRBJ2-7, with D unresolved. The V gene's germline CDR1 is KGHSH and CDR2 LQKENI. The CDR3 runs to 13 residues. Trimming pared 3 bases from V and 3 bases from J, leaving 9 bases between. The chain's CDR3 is CASSPQAGYEQYV. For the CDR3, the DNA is TGTGCCAGCTCACCCCAGGCAGGCTACGAGCAGTACGTC.

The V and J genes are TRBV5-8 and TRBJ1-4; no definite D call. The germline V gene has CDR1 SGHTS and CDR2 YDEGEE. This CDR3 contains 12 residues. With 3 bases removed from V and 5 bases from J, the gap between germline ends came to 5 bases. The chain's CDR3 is CASSYPNEKLFF. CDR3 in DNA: TGTGCCAGCAGCTACCCGAATGAAAAACTGTTTTTT.

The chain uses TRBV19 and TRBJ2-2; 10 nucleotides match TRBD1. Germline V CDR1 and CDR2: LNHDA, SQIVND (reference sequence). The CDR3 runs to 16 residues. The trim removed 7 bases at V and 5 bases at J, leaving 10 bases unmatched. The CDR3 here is CASMRQGALFTGELFF. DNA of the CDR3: TGTGCCAGTATGAGACAGGGGGCTCTTTTTACCGGGGAGCTGTTTTTT.

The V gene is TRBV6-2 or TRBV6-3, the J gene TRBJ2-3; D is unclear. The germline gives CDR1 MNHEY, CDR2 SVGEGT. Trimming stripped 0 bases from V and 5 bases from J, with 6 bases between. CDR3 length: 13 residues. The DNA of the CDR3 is TGTGCCAGCAGTTACTCCCCTGGAGATACGCAGTATTTT. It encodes CASSYSPGDTQYF.

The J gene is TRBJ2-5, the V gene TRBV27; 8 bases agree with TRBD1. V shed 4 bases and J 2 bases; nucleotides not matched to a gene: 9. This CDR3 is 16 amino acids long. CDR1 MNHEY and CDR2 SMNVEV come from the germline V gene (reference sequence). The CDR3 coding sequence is TGTGCCAGCAGTTCGCCAGGGGGCAGGTTGCAAGAGACCCAGTACTTC. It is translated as CASSSPGGRLQETQYF.

CDR3 bases: TGCGCCAGCAGCTTGGAGGGACTGACCTCCTACAATGAGCAGTTCTTC. Translated: CASSLEGLTSYNEQFF. The gene calls are TRBV5-1 and TRBJ2-1; D might be TRBD2 (6 bases). CDR3 length equals 16 residues. Trimming removed 0 bases from V and 0 bases from J, with 10 bases in between. Germline V gives CDR1 SGHRS, CDR2 YFSETQ. The full variable domain, completed using reference TRBV5-1 and TRBJ2-1, is KAGVTQTPRYLIKTRGQQVTLSCSPISGHRSVSWYQQTPGQGLQFLFEYFSETQRNKGNFPGRFSGRQFSNSRSEMNVSTLELGDSALYLCASSLEGLTSYNEQFFGPGTRLTVL.

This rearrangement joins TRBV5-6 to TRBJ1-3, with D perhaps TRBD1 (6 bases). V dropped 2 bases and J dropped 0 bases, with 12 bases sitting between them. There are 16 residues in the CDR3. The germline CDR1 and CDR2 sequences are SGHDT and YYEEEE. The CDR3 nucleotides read TGTGCCAGCAGCTTTCGAGACAGGAGCTCTGGAAACACCATATATTTT. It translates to CASSFRDRSSGNTIYF.

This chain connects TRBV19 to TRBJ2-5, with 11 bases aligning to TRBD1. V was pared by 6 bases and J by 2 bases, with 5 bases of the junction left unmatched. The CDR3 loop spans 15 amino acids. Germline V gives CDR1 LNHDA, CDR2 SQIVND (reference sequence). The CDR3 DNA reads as TGTGCCAGTAGGGACAGGGGGCAGTCACAAGAGACCCAGTACTTC. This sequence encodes CASRDRGQSQETQYF.

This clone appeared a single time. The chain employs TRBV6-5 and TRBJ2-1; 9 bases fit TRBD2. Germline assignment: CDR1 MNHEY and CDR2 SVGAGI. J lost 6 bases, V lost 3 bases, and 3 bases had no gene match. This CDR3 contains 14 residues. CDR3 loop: CASSYLAGSNEQFF. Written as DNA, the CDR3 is TGTGCCAGCAGTTATCTAGCGGGGTCCAATGAGCAGTTCTTC.